This T cell receptor beta chain was obtained from a study of T cell clonality in common variable immunodeficiency. Study-level findings and limits: Compared with healthy controls, CVID subjects showed increased TCRbeta clonality, mostly in about a third. Authors noted CVID clonality's cause needs subpopulation repertoire sequencing. Fewer deletions and N-nucleotide insertions were reportedly seen in common variable immunodeficiency TCR beta sequences.

CVID and control samples used equivalent genomic DNA input. The repertoire was sequenced with immunoSEQ multiplex PCR; TCRdb's copy has only in-frame clones and lacks some. This sample has almost 20,000 clones, each found more than once. This clone was detected only a few times. Its target is not known. The TCR was taken from a human donor with common variable immunodeficiency. The material sequenced was peripheral blood mononuclear cells.

CDR3 region: CASSEAIAGGSYEQYF. Incomplete CDR3 DNA: TGTGCCAGCAGTGAAGCAATTGCGGGAGGCTCCTACGAG. The chain couples TRBV6-1 to TRBJ2-7; TRBD2 matches 8 bases. The read ends 3 residues before the CDR3 terminus; that terminus is restored from the germline J gene. CDR3 length equals 16 residues. V shed 0 bases, J shed 0 bases, and the junction held 4 bases outside the gene matches. The V gene's germline CDR1 is MNHNS and CDR2 SASEGT.